One and the same sample provided the 2 T cell receptor beta chains below, sequenced in a study of T cell changes during pregnancy in multiple sclerosis. This table comes from immunoSEQ multiplex PCR, and its TCRdb copy is limited to in-frame clones, with some not included. The repertoire includes tens of thousands of clones, around 93% of them detected once, and approximately 2% sits in the top ten. The material was peripheral blood, obtained after pregnancy. The receptors were gathered from a female donor with multiple sclerosis, enrolled in a pregnancy study.

This sequence joins TRBV27 and TRBJ2-7, with D maybe TRBD2 (5 bases). The CDR3 runs to 16 residues. With 5 bases removed from V and 1 base from J, the gap between germline ends came to 18 bases. CDR1 is MNHEY, CDR2 SMNVEV, per germline (reference sequence). The CDR3 spells CASSPPRQGRSYEQYF. The CDR3 region has the DNA TGTGCCAGCAGTCCACCTCGACAAGGGAGATCCTACGAGCAGTACTTC.

The chain is built from TRBV5-4 and TRBJ1-1; 8 nucleotides align to TRBD1. The germline gives CDR1 SGHNT, CDR2 YYREEE (reference sequence). The CDR3 sequence is 14 residues long. V shed 4 bases, J shed 8 bases, and the junction held 10 bases outside the gene matches. The CDR3 nucleotides are TGTGCCAGCAGCGGGGAGGACAGGGTTGCCGAAGCTTTCTTT. Translation gives CASSGEDRVAEAFF.